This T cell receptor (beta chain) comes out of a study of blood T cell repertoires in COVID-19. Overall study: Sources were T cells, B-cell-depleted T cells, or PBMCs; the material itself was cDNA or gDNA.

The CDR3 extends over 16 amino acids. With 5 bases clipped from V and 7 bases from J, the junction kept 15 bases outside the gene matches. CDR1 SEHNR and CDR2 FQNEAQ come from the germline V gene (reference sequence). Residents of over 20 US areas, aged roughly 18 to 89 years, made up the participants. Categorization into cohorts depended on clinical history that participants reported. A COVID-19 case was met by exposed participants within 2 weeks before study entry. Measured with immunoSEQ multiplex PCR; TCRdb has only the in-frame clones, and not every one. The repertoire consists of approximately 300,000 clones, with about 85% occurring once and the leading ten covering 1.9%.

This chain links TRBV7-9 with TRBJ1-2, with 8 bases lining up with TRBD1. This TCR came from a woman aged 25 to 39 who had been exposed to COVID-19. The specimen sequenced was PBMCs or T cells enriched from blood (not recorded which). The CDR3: CASSDGQGVGLGGYTF. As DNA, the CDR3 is TGTGCCAGCAGCGACGGACAGGGAGTCGGTCTCGGTGGCTACACCTTC.